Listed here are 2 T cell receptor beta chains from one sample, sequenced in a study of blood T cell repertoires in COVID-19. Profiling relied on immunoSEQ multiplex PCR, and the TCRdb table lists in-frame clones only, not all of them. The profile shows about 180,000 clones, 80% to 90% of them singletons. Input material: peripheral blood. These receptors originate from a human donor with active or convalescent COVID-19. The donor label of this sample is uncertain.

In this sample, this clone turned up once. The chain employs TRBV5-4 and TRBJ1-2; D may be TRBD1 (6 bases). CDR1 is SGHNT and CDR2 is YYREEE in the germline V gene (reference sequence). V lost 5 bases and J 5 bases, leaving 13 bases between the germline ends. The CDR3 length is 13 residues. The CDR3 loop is CASRSGTTYGYTF. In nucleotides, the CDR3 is TGTGCCAGCAGATCAGGGACAACGTATGGCTACACCTTC. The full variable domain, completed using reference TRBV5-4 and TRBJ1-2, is ETGVTQSPTHLIKTRGQQVTLRCSSQSGHNTVSWYQQALGQGPQFIFQYYREEENGRGNFPPRFSGLQFPNYSSELNVNALELDDSALYLCASRSGTTYGYTFGSGTRLTVV.

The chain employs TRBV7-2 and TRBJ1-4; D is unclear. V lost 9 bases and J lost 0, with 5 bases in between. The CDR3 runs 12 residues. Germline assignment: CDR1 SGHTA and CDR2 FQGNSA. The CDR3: CARRATNEKLFF. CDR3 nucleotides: TGTGCCAGGCGAGCAACTAATGAAAAACTGTTTTTT.